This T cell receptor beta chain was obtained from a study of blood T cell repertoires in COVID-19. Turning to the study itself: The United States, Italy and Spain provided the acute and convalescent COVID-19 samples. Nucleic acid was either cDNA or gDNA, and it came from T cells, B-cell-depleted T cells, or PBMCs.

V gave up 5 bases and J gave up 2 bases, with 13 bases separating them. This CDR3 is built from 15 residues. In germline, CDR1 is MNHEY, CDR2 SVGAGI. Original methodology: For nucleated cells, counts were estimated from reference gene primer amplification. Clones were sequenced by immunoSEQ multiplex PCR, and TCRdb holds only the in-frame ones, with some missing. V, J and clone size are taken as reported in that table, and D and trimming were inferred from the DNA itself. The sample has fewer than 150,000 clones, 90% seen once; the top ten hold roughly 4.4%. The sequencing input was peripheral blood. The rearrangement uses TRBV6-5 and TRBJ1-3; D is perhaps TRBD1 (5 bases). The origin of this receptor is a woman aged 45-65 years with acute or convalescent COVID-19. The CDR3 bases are TGTGCCAGCAGTCTAGAACGACAGACTGGAAACACCATATATTTT. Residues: CASSLERQTGNTIYF.